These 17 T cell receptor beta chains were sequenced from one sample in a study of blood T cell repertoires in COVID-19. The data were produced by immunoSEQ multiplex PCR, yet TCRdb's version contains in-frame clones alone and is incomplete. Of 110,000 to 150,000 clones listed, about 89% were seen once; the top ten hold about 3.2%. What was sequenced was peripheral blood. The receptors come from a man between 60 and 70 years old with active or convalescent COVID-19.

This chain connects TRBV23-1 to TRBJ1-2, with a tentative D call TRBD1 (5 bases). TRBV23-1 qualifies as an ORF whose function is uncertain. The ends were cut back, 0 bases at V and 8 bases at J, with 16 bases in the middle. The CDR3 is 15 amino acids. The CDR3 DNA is TGCGCCAGCAGTCAATCCGGGAGGCAGGGCGGCGGCTACACCTTC. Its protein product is CASSQSGRQGGGYTF.

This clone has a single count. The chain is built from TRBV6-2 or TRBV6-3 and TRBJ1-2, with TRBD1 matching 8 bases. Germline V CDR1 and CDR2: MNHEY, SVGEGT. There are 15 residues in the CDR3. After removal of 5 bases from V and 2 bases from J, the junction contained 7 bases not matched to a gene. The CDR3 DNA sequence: TGTGCCAGCAGTGATGGACAGGGAAGGAACTATGGCTACACCTTC. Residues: CASSDGQGRNYGYTF.

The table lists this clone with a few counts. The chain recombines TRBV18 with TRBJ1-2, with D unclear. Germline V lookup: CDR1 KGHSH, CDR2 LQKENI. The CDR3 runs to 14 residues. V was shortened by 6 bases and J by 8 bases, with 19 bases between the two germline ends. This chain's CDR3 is CASSPRGANDGYTF. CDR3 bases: TGTGCCAGCTCTCCCCGGGGAGCTAACGACGGCTACACCTTC.

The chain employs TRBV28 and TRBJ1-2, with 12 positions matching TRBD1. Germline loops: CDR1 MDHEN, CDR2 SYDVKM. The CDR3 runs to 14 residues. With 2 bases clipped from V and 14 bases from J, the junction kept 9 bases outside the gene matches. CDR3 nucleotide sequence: TGTGCCAGCAGTTTACCCCAAGGGACAGGGGGCTTAACCTTC. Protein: CASSLPQGTGGLTF.

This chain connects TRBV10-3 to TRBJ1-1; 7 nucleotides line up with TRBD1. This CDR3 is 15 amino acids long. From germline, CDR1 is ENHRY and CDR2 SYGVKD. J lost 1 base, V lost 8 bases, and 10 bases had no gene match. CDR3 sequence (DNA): TGTGCCATCCCGATCTTGACAGGGAGGAACACTGAAGCTTTCTTT. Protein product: CAIPILTGRNTEAFF.

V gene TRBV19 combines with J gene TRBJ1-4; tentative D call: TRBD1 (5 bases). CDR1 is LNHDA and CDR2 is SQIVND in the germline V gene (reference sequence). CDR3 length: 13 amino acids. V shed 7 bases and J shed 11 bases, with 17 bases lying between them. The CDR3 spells CASTDSRSRKLFF. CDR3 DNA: TGTGCCAGTACCGACAGCCGGTCGCGGAAACTGTTTTTT.

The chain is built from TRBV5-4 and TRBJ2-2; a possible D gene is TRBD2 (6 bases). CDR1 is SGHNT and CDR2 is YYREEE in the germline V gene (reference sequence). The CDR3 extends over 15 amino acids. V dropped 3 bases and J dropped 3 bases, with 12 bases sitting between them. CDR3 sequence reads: CASSSGTLYTGELFF. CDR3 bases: TGTGCCAGCAGCTCCGGGACTCTATACACCGGGGAGCTGTTTTTT.

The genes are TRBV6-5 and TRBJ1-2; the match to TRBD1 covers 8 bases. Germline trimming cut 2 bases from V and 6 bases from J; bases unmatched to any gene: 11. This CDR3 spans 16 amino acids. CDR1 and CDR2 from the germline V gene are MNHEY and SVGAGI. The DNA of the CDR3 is TGTGCCAGCAGTTACGCAAGCTTACAGGGGGTAGATGGCTACACCTTC. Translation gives CASSYASLQGVDGYTF.

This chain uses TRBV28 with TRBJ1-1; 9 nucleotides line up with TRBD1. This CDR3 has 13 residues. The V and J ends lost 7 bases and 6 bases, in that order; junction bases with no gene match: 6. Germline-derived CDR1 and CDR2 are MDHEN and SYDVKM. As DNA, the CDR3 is TGTGCCAGCATCGTGGGACAGGGCTCTGAAGCTTTCTTT. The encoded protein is CASIVGQGSEAFF.

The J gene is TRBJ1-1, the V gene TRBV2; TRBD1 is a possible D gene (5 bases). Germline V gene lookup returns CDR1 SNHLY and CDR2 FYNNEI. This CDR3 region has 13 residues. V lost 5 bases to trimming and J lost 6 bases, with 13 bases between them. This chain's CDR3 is CASSPGIGAEAFF. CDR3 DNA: TGTGCCAGCAGTCCAGGGATCGGCGCTGAAGCTTTCTTT.

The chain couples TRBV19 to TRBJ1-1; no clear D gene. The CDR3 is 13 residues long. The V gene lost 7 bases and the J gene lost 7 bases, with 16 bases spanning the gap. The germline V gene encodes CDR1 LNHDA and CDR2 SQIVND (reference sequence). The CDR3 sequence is CASTQGWGDEAFF. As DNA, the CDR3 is TGTGCCAGTACCCAAGGGTGGGGAGATGAAGCTTTCTTT.

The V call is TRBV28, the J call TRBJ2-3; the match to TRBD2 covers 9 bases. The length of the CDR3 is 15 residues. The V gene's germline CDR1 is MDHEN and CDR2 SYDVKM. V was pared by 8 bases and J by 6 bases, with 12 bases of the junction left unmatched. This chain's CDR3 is CASALAGEGLDTQYF. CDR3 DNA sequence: TGTGCCAGCGCCTTAGCGGGAGAGGGCTTGGATACGCAGTATTTT.

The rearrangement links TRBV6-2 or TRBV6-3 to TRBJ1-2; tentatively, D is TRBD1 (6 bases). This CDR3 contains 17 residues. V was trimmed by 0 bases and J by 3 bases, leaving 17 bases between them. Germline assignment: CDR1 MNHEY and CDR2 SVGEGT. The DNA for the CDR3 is TGTGCCAGCAGTTACTCTATCAGGGGAATCCTGGACTATGGCTACACCTTC. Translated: CASSYSIRGILDYGYTF.

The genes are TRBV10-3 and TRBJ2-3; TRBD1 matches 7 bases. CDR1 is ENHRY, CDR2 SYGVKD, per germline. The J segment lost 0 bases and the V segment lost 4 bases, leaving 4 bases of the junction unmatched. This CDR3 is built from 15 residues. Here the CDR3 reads CAISVGGTSTDTQYF. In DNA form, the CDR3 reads TGTGCCATCAGTGTAGGGGGCACTAGCACAGATACGCAGTATTTT.

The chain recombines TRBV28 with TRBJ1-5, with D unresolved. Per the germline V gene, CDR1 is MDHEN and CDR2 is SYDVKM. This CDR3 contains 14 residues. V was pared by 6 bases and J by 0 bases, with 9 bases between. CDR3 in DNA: TGTGCCAGCAGAAGAGGTAATAGCAATCAGCCCCAGCATTTT. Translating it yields CASRRGNSNQPQHF.

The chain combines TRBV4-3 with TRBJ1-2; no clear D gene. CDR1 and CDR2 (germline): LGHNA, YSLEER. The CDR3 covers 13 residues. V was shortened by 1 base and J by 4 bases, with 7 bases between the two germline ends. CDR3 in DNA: TGCGCCAGCAGCCAAGCCGAGGCCTATGGCTACACCTTC. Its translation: CASSQAEAYGYTF.

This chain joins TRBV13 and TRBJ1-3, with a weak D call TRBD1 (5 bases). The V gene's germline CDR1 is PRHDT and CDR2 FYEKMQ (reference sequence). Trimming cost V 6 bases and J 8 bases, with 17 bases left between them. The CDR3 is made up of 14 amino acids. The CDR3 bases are TGTGCCAGCAGGGCCGGGGTCCGGGGGGACACCATATATTTT. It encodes CASRAGVRGDTIYF. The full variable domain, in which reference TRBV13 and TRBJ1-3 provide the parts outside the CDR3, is AAGVIQSPRHLIKEKRETATLKCYPIPRHDTVYWYQQGPGQDPQFLISFYEKMQSDKGSIPDRFSAQQFSDYHSELNMSSLELGDSALYFCASRAGVRGDTIYFGEGSWLTVV.